This T cell receptor beta chain was recorded in a study of OX40 agonist ivuxolimab in advanced cancers. This CDR3 has 15 residues. Germline CDR1 is SGDLS and CDR2 is YYNGEE. V shed 4 bases and J 5 bases; nucleotides not matched to a gene: 10. Here immunoSEQ multiplex PCR was the method, and the copy in TCRdb shows in-frame clones only, minus some. The sample has 68,000 or so clones, 84% seen once; the top ten hold around 2.1%. People who had autoimmune disease history or systemic immunosuppression were excluded. The TCR was taken from an adult with an advanced solid tumor such as melanoma, head and neck, liver or kidney cancer. Specimen: CD4+ or CD8+ T cells sorted from blood, collected in a trial of the OX40 agonist ivuxolimab. The V and J genes are TRBV9 and TRBJ2-3; 7 positions match TRBD2. The CDR3 coding sequence is TGTGCCAGCAGCCCCAGCGGGGTCCGTATAGATACGCAGTATTTT. Translation gives CASSPSGVRIDTQYF.